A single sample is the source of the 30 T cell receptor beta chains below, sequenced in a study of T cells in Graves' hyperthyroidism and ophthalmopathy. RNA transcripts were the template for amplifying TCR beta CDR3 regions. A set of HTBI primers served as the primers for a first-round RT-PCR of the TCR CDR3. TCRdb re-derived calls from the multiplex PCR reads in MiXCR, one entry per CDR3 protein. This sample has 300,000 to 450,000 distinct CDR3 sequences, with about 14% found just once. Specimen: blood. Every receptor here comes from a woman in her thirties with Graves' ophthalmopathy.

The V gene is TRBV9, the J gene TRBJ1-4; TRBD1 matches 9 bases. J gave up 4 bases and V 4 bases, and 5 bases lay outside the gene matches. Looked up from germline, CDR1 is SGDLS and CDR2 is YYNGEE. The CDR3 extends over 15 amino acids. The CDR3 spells CASSPGDRVNEKLFF. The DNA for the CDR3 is TGTGCCAGCAGCCCCGGGGACAGGGTTAATGAAAAACTGTTTTTT.

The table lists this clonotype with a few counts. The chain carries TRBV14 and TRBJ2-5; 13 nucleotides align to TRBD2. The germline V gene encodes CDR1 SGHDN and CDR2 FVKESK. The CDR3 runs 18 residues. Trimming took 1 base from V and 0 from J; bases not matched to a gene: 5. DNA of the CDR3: TGTGCCAGCAGCCAAGCCGGACTAGCGGGGGAGTACCAAGAGACCCAGTACTTC. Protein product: CASSQAGLAGEYQETQYF. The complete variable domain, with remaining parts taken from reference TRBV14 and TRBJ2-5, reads EAGVTQFPSHSVIEKGQTVTLRCDPISGHDNLYWYRRVMGKEIKFLLHFVKESKQDESGMPNNRFLAERTGGTYSTLKVQPAELEDSGVYFCASSQAGLAGEYQETQYFGPGTRLLVL.

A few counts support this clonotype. CDR3 region: CASTWTGVTEAFF. The CDR3 DNA reads TGTGCCAGCACCTGGACAGGGGTCACTGAAGCTTTCTTT. The V gene is TRBV6-1, the J gene TRBJ1-1, with 9 bases matching TRBD1. The junction had 4 bases not matched to a gene; V was cut back by 7 bases and J by 4 bases. The CDR3 length is 13 residues. Germline-derived CDR1 and CDR2 are MNHNS and SASEGT.

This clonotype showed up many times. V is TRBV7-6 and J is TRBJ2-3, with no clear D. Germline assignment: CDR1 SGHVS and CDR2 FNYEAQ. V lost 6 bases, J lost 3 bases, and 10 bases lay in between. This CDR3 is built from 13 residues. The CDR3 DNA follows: TGTGCCAGCAGTAGGGTAGTTACAGATACGCAGTATTTT. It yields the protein CASSRVVTDTQYF.

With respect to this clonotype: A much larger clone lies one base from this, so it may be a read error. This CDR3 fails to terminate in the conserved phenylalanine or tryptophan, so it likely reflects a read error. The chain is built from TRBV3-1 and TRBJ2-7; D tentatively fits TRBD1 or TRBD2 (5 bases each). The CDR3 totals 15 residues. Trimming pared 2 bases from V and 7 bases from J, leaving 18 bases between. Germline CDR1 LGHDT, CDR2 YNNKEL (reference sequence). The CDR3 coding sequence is TGTGCCAGCAGCCAACAGACAGAGAGCAGGAGGGAGCAGTACCTC. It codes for CASSQQTESRREQYL.

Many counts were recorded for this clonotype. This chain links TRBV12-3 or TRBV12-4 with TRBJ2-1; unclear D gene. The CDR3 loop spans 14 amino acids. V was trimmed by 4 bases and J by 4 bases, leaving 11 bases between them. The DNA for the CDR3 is TGTGCCAGCAGTTCACTCTCGCCGTACAATGAGCAGTTCTTC. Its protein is CASSSLSPYNEQFF.

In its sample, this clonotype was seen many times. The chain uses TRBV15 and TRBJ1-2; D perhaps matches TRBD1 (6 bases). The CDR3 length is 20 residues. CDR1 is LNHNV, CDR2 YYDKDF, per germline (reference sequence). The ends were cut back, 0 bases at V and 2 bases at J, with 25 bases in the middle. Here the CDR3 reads CATSRDRWFTGPPLNYGYTF. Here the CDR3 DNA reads TGTGCCACCAGCAGAGATCGGTGGTTTACAGGGCCCCCTCTAAACTATGGCTACACCTTC.

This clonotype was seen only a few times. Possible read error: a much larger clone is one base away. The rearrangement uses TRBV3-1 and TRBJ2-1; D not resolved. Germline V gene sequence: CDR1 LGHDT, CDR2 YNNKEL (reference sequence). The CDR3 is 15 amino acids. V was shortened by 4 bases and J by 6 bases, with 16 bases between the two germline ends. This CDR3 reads CASSLDLLVSNEQFF. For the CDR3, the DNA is TGTGCCAGCAGCCTAGATCTCCTAGTAAGCAATGAGCAGTTCTTC.

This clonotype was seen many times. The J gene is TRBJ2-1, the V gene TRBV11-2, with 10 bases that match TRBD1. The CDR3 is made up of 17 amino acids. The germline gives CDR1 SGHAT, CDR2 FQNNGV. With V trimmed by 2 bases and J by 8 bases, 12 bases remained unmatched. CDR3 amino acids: CASSLYPPGTGVYEQFF. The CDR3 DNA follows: TGTGCCAGCAGCTTATACCCGCCCGGGACAGGGGTCTATGAGCAGTTCTTC.

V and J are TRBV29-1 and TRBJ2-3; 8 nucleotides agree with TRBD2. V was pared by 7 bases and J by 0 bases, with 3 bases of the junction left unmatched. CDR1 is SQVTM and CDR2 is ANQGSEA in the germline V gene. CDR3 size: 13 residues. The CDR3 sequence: CSGSGGSTDTQYF. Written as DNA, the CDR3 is TGCAGCGGAAGCGGGGGTAGCACAGATACGCAGTATTTT.

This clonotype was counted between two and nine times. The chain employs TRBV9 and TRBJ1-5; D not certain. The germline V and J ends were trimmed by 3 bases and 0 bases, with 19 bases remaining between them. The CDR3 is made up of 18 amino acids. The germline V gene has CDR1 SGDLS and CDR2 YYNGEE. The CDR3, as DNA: TGTGCCAGCAGCGCCTTACTAGGAACCAAAGATAGCAATCAGCCCCAGCATTTT. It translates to CASSALLGTKDSNQPQHF.

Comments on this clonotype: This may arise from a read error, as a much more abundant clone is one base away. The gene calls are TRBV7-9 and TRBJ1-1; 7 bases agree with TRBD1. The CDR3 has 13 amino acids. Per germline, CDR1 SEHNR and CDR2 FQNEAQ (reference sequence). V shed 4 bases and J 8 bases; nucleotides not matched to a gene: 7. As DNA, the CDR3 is TGTGCCAGCAGCTCAATCCAGGGGGGAGAAGCTTTCTTT. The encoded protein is CASSSIQGGEAFF.

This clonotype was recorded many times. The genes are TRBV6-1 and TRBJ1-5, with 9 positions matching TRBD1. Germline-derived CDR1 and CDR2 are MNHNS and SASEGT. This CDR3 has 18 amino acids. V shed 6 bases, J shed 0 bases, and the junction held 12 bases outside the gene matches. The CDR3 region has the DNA TGTGCCAGCAGGATCGACAGGGGGGGTTGGTCTAGCAATCAGCCCCAGCATTTT. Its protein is CASRIDRGGWSSNQPQHF.

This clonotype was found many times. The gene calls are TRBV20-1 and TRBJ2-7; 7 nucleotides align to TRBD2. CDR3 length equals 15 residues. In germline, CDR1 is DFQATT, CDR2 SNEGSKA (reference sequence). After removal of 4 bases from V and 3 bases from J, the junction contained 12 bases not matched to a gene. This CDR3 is CSAMLAAWTHYEQYF. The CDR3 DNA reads TGCAGTGCTATGCTAGCGGCCTGGACCCACTACGAGCAGTACTTC.

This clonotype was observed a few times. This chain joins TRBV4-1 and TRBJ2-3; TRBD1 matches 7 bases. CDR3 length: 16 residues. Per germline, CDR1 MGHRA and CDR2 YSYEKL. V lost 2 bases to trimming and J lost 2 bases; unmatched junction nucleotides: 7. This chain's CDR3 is CASSQQETGFTDTQYF. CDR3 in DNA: TGCGCCAGCAGCCAACAAGAGACAGGGTTCACAGATACGCAGTATTTT.

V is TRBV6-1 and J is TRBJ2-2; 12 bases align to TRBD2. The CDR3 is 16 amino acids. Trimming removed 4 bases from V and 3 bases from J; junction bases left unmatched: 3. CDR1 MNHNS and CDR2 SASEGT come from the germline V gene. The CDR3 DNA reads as TGTGCCAGCAGTGCGACTAGCGGGGGTTACACCGGGGAGCTGTTTTTT. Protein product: CASSATSGGYTGELFF.

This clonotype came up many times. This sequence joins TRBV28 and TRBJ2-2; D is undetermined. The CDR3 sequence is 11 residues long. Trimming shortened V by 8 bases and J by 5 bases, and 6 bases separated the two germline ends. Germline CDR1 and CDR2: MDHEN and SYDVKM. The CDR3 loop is CASRSTGELFF. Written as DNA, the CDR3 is TGTGCCAGCCGAAGTACCGGGGAGCTGTTTTTT. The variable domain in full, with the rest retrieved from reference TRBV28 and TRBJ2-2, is DVKVTQSSRYLVKRTGEKVFLECVQDMDHENMFWYRQDPGLGLRLIYFSYDVKMKEKGDIPEGYSVSREKKERFSLILESASTNQTSMYLCASRSTGELFFGEGSRLTVL.

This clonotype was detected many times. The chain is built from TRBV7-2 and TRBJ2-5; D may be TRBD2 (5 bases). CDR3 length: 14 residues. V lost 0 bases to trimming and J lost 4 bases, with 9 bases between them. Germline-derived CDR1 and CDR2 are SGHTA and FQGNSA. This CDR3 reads CASSLAARGETQYF. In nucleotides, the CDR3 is TGTGCCAGCAGCTTAGCGGCACGGGGAGAGACCCAGTACTTC. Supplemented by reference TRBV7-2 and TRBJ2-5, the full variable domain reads GAGVSQSPSNKVTEKGKDVELRCDPISGHTALYWYRQSLGQGLEFLIYFQGNSAPDKSGLPSDRFSAERTGGSVSTLTIQRTQQEDSAVYLCASSLAARGETQYFGPGTRLLVL.

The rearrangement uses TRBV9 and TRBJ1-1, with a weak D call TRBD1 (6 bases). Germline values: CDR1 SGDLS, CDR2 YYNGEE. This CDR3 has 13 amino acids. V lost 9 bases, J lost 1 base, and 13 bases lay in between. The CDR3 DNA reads TGTGCCACATCACAGGGCCCGAACACTGAAGCTTTCTTT. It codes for CATSQGPNTEAFF.

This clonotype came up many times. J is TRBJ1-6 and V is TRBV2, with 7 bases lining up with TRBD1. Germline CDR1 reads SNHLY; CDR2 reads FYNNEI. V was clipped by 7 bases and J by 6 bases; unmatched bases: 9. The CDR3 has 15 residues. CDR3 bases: TGTGCCAGCAATCCACAGGGGTTTTCTAATTCACCCCTCCACTTT. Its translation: CASNPQGFSNSPLHF.

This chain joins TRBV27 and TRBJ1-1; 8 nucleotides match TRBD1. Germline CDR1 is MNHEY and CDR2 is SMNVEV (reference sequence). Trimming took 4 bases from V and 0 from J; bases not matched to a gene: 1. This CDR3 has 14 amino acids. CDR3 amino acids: CASSWTGMNTEAFF. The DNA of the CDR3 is TGTGCCAGCAGTTGGACAGGGATGAACACTGAAGCTTTCTTT.

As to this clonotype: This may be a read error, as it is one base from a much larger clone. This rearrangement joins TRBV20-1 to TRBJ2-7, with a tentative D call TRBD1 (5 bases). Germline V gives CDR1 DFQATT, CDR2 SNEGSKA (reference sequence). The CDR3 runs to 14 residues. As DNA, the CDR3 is TGCAGTGCTAAATATCAGGGCCGACCTTACGAGCGGTACTTC. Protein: CSAKYQGRPYERYF.

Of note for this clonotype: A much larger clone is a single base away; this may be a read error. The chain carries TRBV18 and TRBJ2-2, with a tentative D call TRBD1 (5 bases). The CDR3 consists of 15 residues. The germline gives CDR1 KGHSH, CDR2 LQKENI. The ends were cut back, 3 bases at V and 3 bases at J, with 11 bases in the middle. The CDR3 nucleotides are TGTGCCAGCTCACCTGAGACAGCCGACACCGGGGAGCTGTTTTTT. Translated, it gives CASSPETADTGELFF.

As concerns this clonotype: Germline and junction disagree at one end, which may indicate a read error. CDR3 loop: CAWVREYTDTQYF. The CDR3 DNA is TGTGCCTGGGTGCGGGAGTACACAGATACGCAGTATTTC. This chain connects TRBV30 to TRBJ2-3, with 7 positions matching TRBD2. CDR1 GTSNPN and CDR2 SVGIG come from the germline V gene (reference sequence). There are 13 residues in the CDR3.

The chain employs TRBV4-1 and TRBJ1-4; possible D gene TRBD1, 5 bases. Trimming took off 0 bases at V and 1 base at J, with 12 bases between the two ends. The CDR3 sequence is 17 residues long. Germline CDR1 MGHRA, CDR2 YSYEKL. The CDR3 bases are TGCGCCAGCAGCCAAGATTTGAGGCAGGGAACTAATGAAAAACTGTTTTTT. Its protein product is CASSQDLRQGTNEKLFF.

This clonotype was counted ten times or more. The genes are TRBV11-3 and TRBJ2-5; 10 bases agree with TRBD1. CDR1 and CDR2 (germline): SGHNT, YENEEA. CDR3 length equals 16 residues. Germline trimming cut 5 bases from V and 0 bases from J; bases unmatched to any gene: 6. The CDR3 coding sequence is TGTGCCAGCAGCCCGGGACAGGGGCCGTACCAAGAGACCCAGTACTTC. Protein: CASSPGQGPYQETQYF.

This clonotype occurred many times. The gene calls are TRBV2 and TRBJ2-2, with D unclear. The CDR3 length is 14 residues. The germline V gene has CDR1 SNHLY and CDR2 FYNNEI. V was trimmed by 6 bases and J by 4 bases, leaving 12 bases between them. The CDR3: CASRSLKGTGELFF. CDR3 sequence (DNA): TGTGCCAGCAGGAGCCTAAAGGGCACCGGGGAGCTGTTTTTT.

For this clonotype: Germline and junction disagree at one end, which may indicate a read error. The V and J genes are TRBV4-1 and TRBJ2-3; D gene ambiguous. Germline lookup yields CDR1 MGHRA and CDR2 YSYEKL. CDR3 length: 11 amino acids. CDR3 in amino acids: CASSRTATQYF. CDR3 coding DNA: TGCGCCAGCAGCCGCACAGCTACGCAGTATTTT.

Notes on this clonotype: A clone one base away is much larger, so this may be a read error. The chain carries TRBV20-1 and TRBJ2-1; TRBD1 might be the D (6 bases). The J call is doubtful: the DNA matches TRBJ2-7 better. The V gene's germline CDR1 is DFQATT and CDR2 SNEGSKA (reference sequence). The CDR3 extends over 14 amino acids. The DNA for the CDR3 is TGCAGTGCTAGTGGGTGGGACATATACAATGAGCAGTACTTC. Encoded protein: CSASGWDIYNEQYF.

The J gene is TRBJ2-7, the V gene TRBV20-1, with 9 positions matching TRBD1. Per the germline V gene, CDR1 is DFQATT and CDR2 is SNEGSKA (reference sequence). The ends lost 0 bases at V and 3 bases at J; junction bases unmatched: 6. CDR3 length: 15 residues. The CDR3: CSARELGDRDYEQYF. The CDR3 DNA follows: TGCAGTGCTAGAGAGCTAGGGGACAGGGACTACGAGCAGTACTTC.